The next 5 T cell receptor beta chains were all read from a single sample in a study of T-cell reconstitution after alpha-beta-depleted transplantation in children. Unique molecular identifiers were built into the TCRbeta library. TCRdb reprocessed the PCR reads with MiXCR, giving one entry per CDR3 protein. Of a few hundred thousand distinct CDR3 sequences in the sample, 15% to 20% were seen once. The sample consisted of PBMCs, mostly from graft donor cells, taken 360 days after TCRalphabeta/CD19-depleted stem cell transplant. The receptors shown here come from a boy less than two years old who had a stem cell transplant for Wiskott-Aldrich syndrome, so the T cells may come from the graft donor.

A few counts support this clonotype. This rearrangement joins TRBV5-5 to TRBJ1-5, with a weak D call TRBD1 (5 bases). There are 15 residues in the CDR3. V was cut by 4 bases and J by 5 bases, with 16 bases left in between. Germline V gives CDR1 SGHKS, CDR2 YYEKEE (reference sequence). The CDR3: CASSQGEAWYQPQHF. The CDR3 coding sequence is TGTGCCAGCAGCCAAGGGGAGGCTTGGTATCAGCCCCAGCATTTT.

This CDR3 reads CSATHRVGTGELFF. The CDR3 coding sequence is TGCAGTGCGACCCACAGGGTGGGCACCGGGGAGCTGTTTTTT. The V call is TRBV20-1, the J call TRBJ2-2, with a possible D match to TRBD1 (6 bases). The CDR3 loop spans 14 amino acids. Trimming took 6 bases from V and 4 from J, leaving 15 bases between them. Germline loops: CDR1 DFQATT, CDR2 SNEGSKA (reference sequence).

The chain employs TRBV6-1 and TRBJ2-7; 8 nucleotides match TRBD1. In germline, CDR1 is MNHNS, CDR2 SASEGT. The J segment lost 4 bases and the V segment lost 6 bases, leaving 11 bases of the junction unmatched. This CDR3 spans 15 amino acids. The CDR3: CASSPLRTGKYEQYF. CDR3 sequence (DNA): TGTGCCAGCAGCCCCCTTAGGACAGGGAAATACGAGCAGTACTTC.

This clonotype was observed a few times. V gene TRBV12-3 or TRBV12-4 combines with J gene TRBJ1-1; D gene uncertain. The CDR3 has 14 amino acids. V was cut by 6 bases and J by 4 bases, with 15 bases left in between. The CDR3 DNA sequence: TGTGCCAGCAGCCGTGGAGCGTGGTTCACTGAAGCTTTCTTT. It codes for CASSRGAWFTEAFF.

As for this clonotype: It is unclear where the CDR3 begins or ends on the DNA, so no DNA is shown, and the CDR3 is as TCRdb lists it. The J gene is TRBJ2-3, the V gene TRBV7-9; the table's D call, TRBD2, has no DNA check behind it. Germline V gene data show CDR1 as SEHNR and CDR2 as FQNEAQ (reference sequence). The CDR3 numbers 15 amino acids, ends counted. CDR3 amino acids: CASSLRRAATDTQYF.